The rows below give T cell receptor beta chains drawn from one sample of a study of glioma-infiltrating T cells. TCRdb itself ran the multiplex PCR reads through MiXCR, one entry per CDR3 protein. The sample includes under 150,000 distinct CDR3 sequences, about two fifths seen only once; the top ten take roughly a fifth. Specimen: glioma tissue, nonneoplastic brain tissue, or PBMCs (not recorded which). The receptors were gathered from a human donor with low-grade glioma or glioblastoma, undergoing nonglioma brain surgery, or in good health (not recorded which). Each CDR3 is given with its conserved first and last residue. The D gene is left open where the match is weak. Clone size appears in some rows only: once, few, many, or a class for an expanded clone.

D	V	size	J	DNA	CDR3
-	TRBV6-1	many	TRBJ2-7	TGTGCCAGCGCCGGGACTTTCCAAGGCGAGCAGTACTTC	CASAGTFQGEQYF
TRBD1	TRBV20-1	-	TRBJ2-1	TGCAGTGCTATTACAGGGGCACCCGATGAGCAGTTCTTC	CSAITGAPDEQFF
-	TRBV12-3/TRBV12-4	once	TRBJ1-2	TGTGCCAGCAGTTTAAGGGCGCCAGAAGCTTCTAACTATGGCTACACCTTC	CASSLRAPEASNYGYTF
TRBD1	TRBV15	-	TRBJ1-1	TGTGCCACCAGCAGAGATCAGGGGGATCCTGAAGCTTTCTTT	CATSRDQGDPEAFF
-	TRBV6-4	-	TRBJ1-5	TGTGCCAGCAGTGGGGGCAGGGCCCATAGCAATCAGCCCCAGCATTTT	CASSGGRAHSNQPQHF
TRBD2	TRBV4-1	few	TRBJ2-7	TGCGCCAGCAGCCCCCGGGGGGGACTAGCCCCCTACGAGCAGTACTTC	CASSPRGGLAPYEQYF
-	TRBV3-1	-	TRBJ2-5	TGTGCCAGCATCCCCCGGACAGACCAAGAGACCCAGTACTTC	CASIPRTDQETQYF
TRBD2	TRBV20-1	-	TRBJ2-1	TGCAGTGTTAGCGGGGGACCGGGGGATGAGCAGTTCTTC	CSVSGGPGDEQFF
-	TRBV4-3	few	TRBJ1-1	TGCGCCAGCAGCCCGAGATTAGTGAACACTGAAGCTTTCTTT	CASSPRLVNTEAFF
-	TRBV4-1	few	TRBJ2-5	TGCGCCAGCAGCCCCGACACCCGAGGGGAGACCCAGTACTTC	CASSPDTRGETQYF
TRBD1	TRBV7-9	-	TRBJ2-3	TGTGCCAGCAGCTCTAGACAAACGGAGACAGGGCGCACCACAGATACGCAGTATTTT	CASSSRQTETGRTTDTQYF
TRBD2	TRBV18	-	TRBJ2-1	TGTGCCAGCTCAACGGGACTAGCGGGAGTAGGTAATGAGCAGTTCTTC	CASSTGLAGVGNEQFF
TRBD2	TRBV6-1	many	TRBJ2-3	TGTGCCAGCAGGAGGACTAGCGGGCTTCCAGATACGCAGTATTTT	CASRRTSGLPDTQYF
-	TRBV28	-	TRBJ1-1	TGTGCCAGCAGCGTACGGGGGAGATGGACTGAAGCTTTCTTT	CASSVRGRWTEAFF
-	TRBV7-2	few	TRBJ2-7	TGTGCCAGCAGCCCAGGGACTCGCCTCGAGCAGTACTTC	CASSPGTRLEQYF
TRBD1	TRBV20-1	few	TRBJ1-5	TGCAGTGCCGTATTCCAGGGGGCTGGGGATCAGCCCCAGCATTTT	CSAVFQGAGDQPQHF
-	TRBV27	-	TRBJ1-2	TGTGCCAGCAGTTTCGAAAACAGTCCCTATGGCTACACCTTC	CASSFENSPYGYTF
-	TRBV6-1	many	TRBJ1-1	TGTGCCAGCAGTGAAGCGCAGGGCACTGAAGCTTTCTTT	CASSEAQGTEAFF
-	TRBV11-2	-	TRBJ2-3	TGTGCCAGCAGCTCCGTTTGGATTGATACGCAGTATTTT	CASSSVWIDTQYF
TRBD1	TRBV12-3/TRBV12-4	-	TRBJ1-3	TGTGCCAGCAGTCGGGACAGTGGAAACACCATATATTTT	CASSRDSGNTIYF
TRBD2	TRBV7-2	-	TRBJ2-1	TGTGCCAGCAGCTCTATGACTAGCGGGAGTAGGCAGTTCTTC	CASSSMTSGSRQFF
TRBD2	TRBV12-3/TRBV12-4	-	TRBJ2-5	TGTGCCAGCAGCCCCCCTAGCGGACAAGAGACCCAGTACTTC	CASSPPSGQETQYF
TRBD1	TRBV7-2	-	TRBJ1-3	TGTGCCAGCAGCCCTAGACAGGGCCGAGGAAACACCATATATTTT	CASSPRQGRGNTIYF
-	TRBV6-5	-	TRBJ2-7	TGTGCCAGCAGTTATTTGCCCTACGAGCAGTACTTC	CASSYLPYEQYF
-	TRBV11-3	few	TRBJ2-2	TGTGCCAGCAAGAAGAGCGAGAACACCGGGGAGCTGTTTTTT	CASKKSENTGELFF
-	TRBV27	few	TRBJ1-3	TGTGCCAGCACAGGGAGGACGAACACCATATATTTT	CASTGRTNTIYF
-	TRBV7-2	few	TRBJ2-2	TGTGCCAGCAGATTTAGCGGACTCACCGGGGAGCTGTTTTTT	CASRFSGLTGELFF
-	TRBV27	-	TRBJ2-7	TGTGCCAGCAGTCACCAATACCGGGACGGAGGGTACGAGGAGTACTTC	CASSHQYRDGGYEEYF
TRBD2	TRBV4-1	-	TRBJ2-7	TGCGCCAGCAGCCAAGGGACTAGCGGTTACGAGCAGTACTTC	CASSQGTSGYEQYF
-	TRBV20-1	few	TRBJ1-2	TGCAGTGCAAGGACGGTTTCTAACTATGGCTACACCTTC	CSARTVSNYGYTF
-	TRBV7-2	-	TRBJ1-5	TGTGCCAGCAGCGAGCATGGCACTCTCGAACGGAATCAGCCCCAGCATTTT	CASSEHGTLERNQPQHF
-	TRBV6-5	few	TRBJ2-1	TGTGCCAGCAGCCATGAGAATAGACAGTTCTTC	CASSHENRQFF
TRBD2	TRBV12-3/TRBV12-4	-	TRBJ2-3	TGTGCCAGCAGTTTAGCCCTAGCGGGGGCCTTCACAGATACGCAGTATTTT	CASSLALAGAFTDTQYF
-	TRBV6-9	-	TRBJ2-4	TGTGCCAGCAGTTACTCGAATGTGCACCCGGACATTCAGTACTTC	CASSYSNVHPDIQYF
-	TRBV20-1	few	TRBJ1-2	TGCAGTGCTAGTCTACTAGGGGCTAGCTATGGCTACACCTTC	CSASLLGASYGYTF
-	TRBV20-1	-	TRBJ2-3	TGCAGTGCTAGAGTACACGGAGGGCGGACAGATACGCAGTATTTT	CSARVHGGRTDTQYF
-	TRBV6-5	-	TRBJ2-7	TGTGCCACCAGTGATTCCTCGGACGGGAGCTCCTACGAGCAGTACTTC	CATSDSSDGSSYEQYF
-	TRBV4-3	-	TRBJ2-1	TGCGCCAGCAGCCAAGACCCAGGGGGGTATGAGCAGTTCTTC	CASSQDPGGYEQFF
-	TRBV12-3/TRBV12-4	few	TRBJ1-6	TGTGCCAGCAGGACACAGGTTTCACCCCTCCACTTT	CASRTQVSPLHF
-	TRBV7-2	few	TRBJ2-3	TGTGCCAGCAGCTTAAGGGTAGGGGTCCTTAGCACAGATACGCAGTATTTT	CASSLRVGVLSTDTQYF
TRBD2	TRBV5-1	-	TRBJ2-7	TGCGCCAGCAGCTTGGCCCTGAGCGGGAGATACGAGCAGTACTTC	CASSLALSGRYEQYF
-	TRBV14	once	TRBJ1-6	TGTGCCAGCAGCCTACAGTTGCCCAATTCACCCCTCCACTTT	CASSLQLPNSPLHF
TRBD1	TRBV4-3	few	TRBJ2-1	TGCGCCAGCAGCCAGAGGACAGGAGCTTACAATGAGCAGTTCTTC	CASSQRTGAYNEQFF
-	TRBV2	few	TRBJ2-2	TGTGCCAGCAGTGGGCAGGGCGTGAACACCGGGGAGCTGTTTTTT	CASSGQGVNTGELFF
-	TRBV20-1	few	TRBJ2-3	TGCAGCTATCGTGGGGGGCAAGATACGCAGTATTTT	CSYRGGQDTQYF
TRBD1	TRBV29-1	-	TRBJ2-7	TGCAGCGGGGGACAGGGACCCCACGAGCAGTACTTC	CSGGQGPHEQYF
-	TRBV6-2/TRBV6-3	-	TRBJ2-5	TGTGCCAGCAGTTACGTCACAGGTGTCGAGACCCAGTACTTC	CASSYVTGVETQYF
TRBD2	TRBV27	few	TRBJ2-7	TGTGCCAGCAGTGTTAGACTAGCGGGGTCCTACGAGCAGTACTTC	CASSVRLAGSYEQYF